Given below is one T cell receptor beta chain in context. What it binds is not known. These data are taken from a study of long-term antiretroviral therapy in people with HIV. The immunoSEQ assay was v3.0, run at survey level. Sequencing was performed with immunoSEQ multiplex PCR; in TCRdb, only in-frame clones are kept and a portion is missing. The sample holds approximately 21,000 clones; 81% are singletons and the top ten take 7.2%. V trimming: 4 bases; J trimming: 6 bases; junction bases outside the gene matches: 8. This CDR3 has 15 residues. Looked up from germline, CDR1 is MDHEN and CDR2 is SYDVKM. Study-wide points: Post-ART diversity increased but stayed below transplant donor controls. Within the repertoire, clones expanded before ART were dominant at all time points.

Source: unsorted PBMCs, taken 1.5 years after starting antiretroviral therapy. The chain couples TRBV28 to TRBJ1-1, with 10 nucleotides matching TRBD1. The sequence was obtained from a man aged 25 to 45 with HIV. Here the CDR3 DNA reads TGTGCCAGCAGTTACCCCTCCGGGACAGGGGCTGAAGCTTTCTTT. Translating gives CASSYPSGTGAEAFF. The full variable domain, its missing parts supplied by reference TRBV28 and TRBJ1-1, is DVKVTQSSRYLVKRTGEKVFLECVQDMDHENMFWYRQDPGLGLRLIYFSYDVKMKEKGDIPEGYSVSREKKERFSLILESASTNQTSMYLCASSYPSGTGAEAFFGQGTRLTVV.